Here is one T cell receptor (beta chain) with its context. Across 20 to 25 US areas, participants ranged in age from 18 to 89 years. The CDR3 is made up of 16 amino acids. CDR1 and CDR2 (germline): SGHVS, FQNEAQ. The ends were cut back, 5 bases at V and 2 bases at J, with 17 bases in the middle. This sample was included in a study of blood T cell repertoires in COVID-19. Study-level information: Sources were T cells, B-cell-depleted T cells, or PBMCs; the material itself was cDNA or gDNA.

Original processing notes: Reference gene primer amplification in the assay estimated nucleated cell counts. Measured with immunoSEQ multiplex PCR; TCRdb has only the in-frame clones, and not every one. That table is the source of V, J and clone size, and D and trimming were worked out from the DNA. The sample records about 220,000 clones, over 75% being singletons. The genes are TRBV7-8 and TRBJ2-3, with a tentative D call TRBD2 (6 bases). This sequence originates from a woman aged 18-30 years in a cohort exposed to, infected with or recovered from COVID-19 (not recorded which). Sequenced sample: PBMCs or T cells enriched from blood (not recorded which). The CDR3 region is CASSPSGSLYTDTQYF. The CDR3 nucleotides read TGTGCCAGCAGCCCGAGCGGGTCCTTATACACAGATACGCAGTATTTT.